The TCR beta chain described here comes from a study of blood T cell repertoires in COVID-19. Study at large: Nucleic acid was either cDNA or gDNA, and it came from T cells, B-cell-depleted T cells, or PBMCs.

Germline assignment: CDR1 ENHRY and CDR2 SYGVKD. V was cut by 3 bases and J by 3 bases, with 8 bases left in between. This CDR3 has 13 residues. As handled by the study authors: Counts of nucleated cells, estimated from reference gene primer amplification, were obtained. Here immunoSEQ multiplex PCR was the method, and the copy in TCRdb shows in-frame clones only, minus some. The V and J calls and clone size come from that table; D and trimming were worked out from the DNA. The data show around 64,000 clones, around four fifths seen once. The gene calls are TRBV10-3 and TRBJ1-1; D not certain. This clonotype was sampled from a human donor in a cohort sampled during active COVID-19. The source material was peripheral blood. CDR3 loop: CAISDFGDTEAFF. The CDR3 DNA is TGTGCCATCAGTGACTTCGGGGACACTGAAGCTTTCTTT.